The 4 T cell receptor beta chains presented below share a single source sample, sequenced in a study of patients and donors after allogeneic stem cell transplantation. TCRdb re-derived calls from the RT-PCR reads in MiXCR, one entry per CDR3 protein. The table has about 230,000 distinct CDR3 sequences, around 14% seen once. The sequencing input was blood, either unsorted or a sorted T cell fraction (not recorded which). These receptors came from a human donor who was either an allogeneic HSCT recipient or a stem cell or donor lymphocyte infusion donor (not recorded which). It is not recorded whose cells these are; they may come from a transplant donor.

The V and J genes are TRBV19 and TRBJ1-4, with D perhaps TRBD1 (5 bases). The CDR3 has 13 residues. Between the trimmed V and J ends, which lost 7 bases and 8 bases, there was a span of 14 bases. CDR1 and CDR2 (germline): LNHDA, SQIVND (reference sequence). The CDR3: CASTWGRGEKLFF. Written as DNA, the CDR3 is TGTGCCAGTACGTGGGGTCGGGGGGAAAAACTGTTTTTT.

There are a few counts of this clonotype. The chain combines TRBV3-1 with TRBJ2-3, with TRBD2 matching over 11 bases. The CDR3 has 16 amino acids. The V gene's germline CDR1 is LGHDT and CDR2 YNNKEL (reference sequence). V lost 0 bases, J lost 8 bases, and 7 bases stayed unmatched. CDR3 DNA sequence: TGTGCCAGCAGCCAAGATGCGACTAGCGGGATACGTACGCAGTATTTT. This encodes CASSQDATSGIRTQYF.

This sequence joins TRBV12-3 or TRBV12-4 and TRBJ2-7, with 7 bases identical to TRBD1. The CDR3 spans 15 residues. V lost 5 bases to trimming and J lost 1 base; unmatched junction nucleotides: 8. CDR3 in amino acids: CASSKDTGESYEQYF. DNA for the CDR3: TGTGCCAGCAGTAAAGATACAGGGGAGTCCTACGAGCAGTACTTC.

Comment on this clonotype: At one of its ends the junction is not consistent with the germline gene, which may arise from a read error. V is TRBV7-9 and J is TRBJ2-5; no clear D. CDR3 length: 13 residues. Germline assignment: CDR1 SEHNR and CDR2 FQNEAQ (reference sequence). The CDR3 here is CASSRGPAWASDF. In nucleotides, the CDR3 is TGTGCCAGCAGCCGAGGTCCCGCCTGGGCCTCCGACTTC.